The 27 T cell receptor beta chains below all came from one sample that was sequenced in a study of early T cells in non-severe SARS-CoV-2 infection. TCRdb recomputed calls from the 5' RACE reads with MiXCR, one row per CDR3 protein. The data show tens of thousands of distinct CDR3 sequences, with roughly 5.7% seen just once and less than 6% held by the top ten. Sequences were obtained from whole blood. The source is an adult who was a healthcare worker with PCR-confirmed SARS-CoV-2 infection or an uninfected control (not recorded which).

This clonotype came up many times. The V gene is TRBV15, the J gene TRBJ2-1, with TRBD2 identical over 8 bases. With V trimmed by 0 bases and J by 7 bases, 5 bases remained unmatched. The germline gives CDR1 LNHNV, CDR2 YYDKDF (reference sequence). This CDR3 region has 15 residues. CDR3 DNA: TGTGCCACCAGCAGAGATCGGGAGGGGACGAATGAGCAGTTCTTC. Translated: CATSRDREGTNEQFF.

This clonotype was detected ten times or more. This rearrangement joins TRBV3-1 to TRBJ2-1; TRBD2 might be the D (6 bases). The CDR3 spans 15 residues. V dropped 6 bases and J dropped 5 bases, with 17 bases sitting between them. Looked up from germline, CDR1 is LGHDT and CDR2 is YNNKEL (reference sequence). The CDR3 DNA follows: TGTGCCAGCAGGCCCGGGAGCGGGTTCCACAATGAGCAGTTCTTC. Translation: CASRPGSGFHNEQFF.

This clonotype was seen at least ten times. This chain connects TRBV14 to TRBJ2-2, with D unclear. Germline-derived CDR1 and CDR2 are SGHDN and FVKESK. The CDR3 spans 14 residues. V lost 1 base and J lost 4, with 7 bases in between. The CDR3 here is CASSQGWLTGELFF. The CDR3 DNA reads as TGTGCCAGCAGCCAAGGTTGGCTCACCGGGGAGCTGTTTTTT.

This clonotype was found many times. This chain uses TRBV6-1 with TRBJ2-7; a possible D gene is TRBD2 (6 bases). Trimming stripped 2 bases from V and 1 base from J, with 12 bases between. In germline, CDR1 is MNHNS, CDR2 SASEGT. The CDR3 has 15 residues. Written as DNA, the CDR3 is TGTGCCAGCAGTGAATTTTTGCGGGAATCCTACGAGCAGTACTTC. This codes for CASSEFLRESYEQYF.

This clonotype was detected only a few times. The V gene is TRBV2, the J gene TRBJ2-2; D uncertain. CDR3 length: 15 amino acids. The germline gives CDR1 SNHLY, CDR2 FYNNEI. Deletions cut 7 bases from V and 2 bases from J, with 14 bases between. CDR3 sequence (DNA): TGTGCCAGCATTTTCTCAGCGAAAAACACCGGGGAGCTGTTTTTT. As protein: CASIFSAKNTGELFF. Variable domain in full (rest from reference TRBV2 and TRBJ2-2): EPEVTQTPSHQVTQMGQEVILRCVPISNHLYFYWYRQILGQKVEFLVSFYNNEISEKSEIFDDQFSVERPDGSNFTLKIRSTKLEDSAMYFCASIFSAKNTGELFFGEGSRLTVL.

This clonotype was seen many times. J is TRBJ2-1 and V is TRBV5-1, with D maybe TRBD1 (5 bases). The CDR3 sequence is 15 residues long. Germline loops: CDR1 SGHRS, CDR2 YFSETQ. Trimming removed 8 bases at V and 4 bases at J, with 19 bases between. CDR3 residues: CARTLRMGPYNEQFF. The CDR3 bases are TGCGCCAGAACCCTACGGATGGGGCCTTACAATGAGCAGTTCTTC.

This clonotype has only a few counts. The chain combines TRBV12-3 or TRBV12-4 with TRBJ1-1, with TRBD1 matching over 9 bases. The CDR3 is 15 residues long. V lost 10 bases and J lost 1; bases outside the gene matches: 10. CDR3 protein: CAIQGQQGANTEAFF. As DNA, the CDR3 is TGTGCCATCCAAGGACAACAGGGGGCGAACACTGAAGCTTTCTTT.

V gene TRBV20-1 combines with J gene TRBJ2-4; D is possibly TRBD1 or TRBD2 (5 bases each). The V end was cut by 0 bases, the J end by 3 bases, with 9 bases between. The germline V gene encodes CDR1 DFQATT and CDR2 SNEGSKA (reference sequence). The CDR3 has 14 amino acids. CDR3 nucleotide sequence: TGCAGTGCTAGAGAGTGGGGGAGCAAAAACATTCAGTACTTC. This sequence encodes CSAREWGSKNIQYF.

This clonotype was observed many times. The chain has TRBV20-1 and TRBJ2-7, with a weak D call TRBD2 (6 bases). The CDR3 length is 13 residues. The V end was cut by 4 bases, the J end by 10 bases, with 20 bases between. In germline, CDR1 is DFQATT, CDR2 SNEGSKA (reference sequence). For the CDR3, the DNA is TGCAGTGCTATGCGCGGGACTCCTAAACCCCAGTACTTC. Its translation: CSAMRGTPKPQYF.

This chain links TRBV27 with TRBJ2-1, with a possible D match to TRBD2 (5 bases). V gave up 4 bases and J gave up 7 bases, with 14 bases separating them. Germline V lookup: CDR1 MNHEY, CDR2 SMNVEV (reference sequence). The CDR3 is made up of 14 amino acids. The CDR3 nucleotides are TGTGCCAGCAGTTCCCGATATTGGGAGAATGAGCAGTTCTTC. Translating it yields CASSSRYWENEQFF.

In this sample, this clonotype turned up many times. CDR3 in amino acids: CASSLGTGGADTQYF. CDR3 DNA sequence: TGTGCCAGCAGTTTGGGGACAGGGGGCGCAGATACGCAGTATTTT. The chain links TRBV12-3 or TRBV12-4 to TRBJ2-3, with 12 bases fitting TRBD1. The CDR3 is 15 amino acids. The ends lost 3 bases at V and 4 bases at J; junction bases unmatched: 2.

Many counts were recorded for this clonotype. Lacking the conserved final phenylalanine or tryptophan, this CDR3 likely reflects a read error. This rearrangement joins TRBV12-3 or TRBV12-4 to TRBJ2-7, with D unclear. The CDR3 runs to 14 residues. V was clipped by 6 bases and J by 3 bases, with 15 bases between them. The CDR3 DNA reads TGTGCCAGCAGGGGGTCGGGTCCCCACTACGAGCAGTACCTC. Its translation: CASRGSGPHYEQYL.

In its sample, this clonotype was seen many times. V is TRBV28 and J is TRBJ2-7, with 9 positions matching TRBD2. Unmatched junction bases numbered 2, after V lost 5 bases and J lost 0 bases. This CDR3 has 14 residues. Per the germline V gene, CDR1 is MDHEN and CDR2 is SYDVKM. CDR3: CASSLAGLSYEQYF. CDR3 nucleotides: TGTGCCAGCAGTCTAGCGGGACTCTCCTACGAGCAGTACTTC.

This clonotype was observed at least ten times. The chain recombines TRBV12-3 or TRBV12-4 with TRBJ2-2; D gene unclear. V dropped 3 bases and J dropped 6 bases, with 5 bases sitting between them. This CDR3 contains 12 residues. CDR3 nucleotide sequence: TGTGCCAGCAGTTTCCTCTCCGGGGAGCTGTTTTTT. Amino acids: CASSFLSGELFF.

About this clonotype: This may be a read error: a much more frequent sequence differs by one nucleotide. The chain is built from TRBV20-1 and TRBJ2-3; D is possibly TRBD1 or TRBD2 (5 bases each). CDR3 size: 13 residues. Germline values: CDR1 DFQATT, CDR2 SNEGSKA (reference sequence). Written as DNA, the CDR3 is TGCAGTACTAGAGATCAGGGTCTCAATACGCAGTATTTT. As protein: CSTRDQGLNTQYF.

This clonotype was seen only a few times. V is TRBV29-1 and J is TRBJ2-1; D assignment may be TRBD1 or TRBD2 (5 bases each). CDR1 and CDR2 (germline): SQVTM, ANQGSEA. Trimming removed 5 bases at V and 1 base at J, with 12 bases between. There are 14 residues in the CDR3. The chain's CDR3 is CSVTGPSSYNEQFF. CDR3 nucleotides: TGCAGCGTTACGGGGCCCAGTTCCTACAATGAGCAGTTCTTC.

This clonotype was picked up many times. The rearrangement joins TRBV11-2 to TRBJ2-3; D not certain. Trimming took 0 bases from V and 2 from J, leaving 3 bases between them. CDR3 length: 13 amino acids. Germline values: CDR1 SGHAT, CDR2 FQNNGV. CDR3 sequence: CASSLDYTDTQYF. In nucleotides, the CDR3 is TGTGCCAGCAGCTTAGACTACACAGATACGCAGTATTTT. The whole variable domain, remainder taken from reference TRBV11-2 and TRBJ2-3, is EAGVAQSPRYKIIEKRQSVAFWCNPISGHATLYWYQQILGQGPKLLIQFQNNGVVDDSQLPKDRFSAERLKGVDSTLKIQPAKLEDSAVYLCASSLDYTDTQYFGPGTRLTVL.

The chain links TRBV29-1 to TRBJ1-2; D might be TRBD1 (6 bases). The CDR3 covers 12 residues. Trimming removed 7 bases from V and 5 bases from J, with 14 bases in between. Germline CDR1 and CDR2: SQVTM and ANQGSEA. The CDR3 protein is CSAISQGYGYTF. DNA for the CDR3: TGCAGCGCCATTAGCCAGGGGTATGGCTACACCTTC.

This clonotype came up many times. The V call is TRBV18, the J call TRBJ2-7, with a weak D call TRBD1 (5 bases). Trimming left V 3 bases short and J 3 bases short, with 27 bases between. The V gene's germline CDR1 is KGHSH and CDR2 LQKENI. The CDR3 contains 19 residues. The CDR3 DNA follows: TGTGCCAGCTCACCTGGAGCGTCCGGGTTTGGGGCCCGTCGCTACGAGCAGTACTTC. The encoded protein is CASSPGASGFGARRYEQYF.

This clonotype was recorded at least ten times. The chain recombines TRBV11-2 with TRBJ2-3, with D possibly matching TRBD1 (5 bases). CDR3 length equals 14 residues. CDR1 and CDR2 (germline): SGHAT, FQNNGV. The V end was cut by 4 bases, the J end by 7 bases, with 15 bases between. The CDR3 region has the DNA TGTGCCAGCAGCTCATCTCAGGGCACGCATACGCAGTATTTT. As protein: CASSSSQGTHTQYF.

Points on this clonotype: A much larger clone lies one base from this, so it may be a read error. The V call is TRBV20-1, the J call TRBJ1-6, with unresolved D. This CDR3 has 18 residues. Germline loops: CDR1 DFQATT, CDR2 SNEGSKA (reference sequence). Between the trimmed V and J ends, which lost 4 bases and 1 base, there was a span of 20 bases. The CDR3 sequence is CSATRELLEPSYNSPLHF. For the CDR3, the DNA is TGCAGTGCTACTCGGGAACTGTTGGAGCCTTCCTATAATTCACCCCTCCACTTT.

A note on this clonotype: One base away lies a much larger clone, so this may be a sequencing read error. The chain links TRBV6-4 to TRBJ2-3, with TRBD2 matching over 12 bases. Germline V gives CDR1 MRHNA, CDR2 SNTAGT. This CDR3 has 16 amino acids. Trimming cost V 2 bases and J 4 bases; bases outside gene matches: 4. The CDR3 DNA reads TGTGCCAGCAGTGACGGACTAGCGGGATGGGCAGATACGCAGTATTTT. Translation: CASSDGLAGWADTQYF.

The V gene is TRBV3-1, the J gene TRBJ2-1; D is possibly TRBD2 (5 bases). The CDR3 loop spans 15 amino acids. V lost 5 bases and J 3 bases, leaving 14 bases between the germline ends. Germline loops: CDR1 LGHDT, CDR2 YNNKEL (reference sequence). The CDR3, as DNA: TGTGCCAGCAGCACCCGGGATCTGGGCTACAATGAGCAGTTCTTC. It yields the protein CASSTRDLGYNEQFF.

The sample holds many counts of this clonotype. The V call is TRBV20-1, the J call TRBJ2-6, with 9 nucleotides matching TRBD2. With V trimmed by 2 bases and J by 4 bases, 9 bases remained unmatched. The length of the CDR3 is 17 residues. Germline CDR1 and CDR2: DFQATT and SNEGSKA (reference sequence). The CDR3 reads CSARLLAGDAGANVLTF. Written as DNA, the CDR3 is TGCAGTGCTAGATTGTTAGCGGGAGATGCCGGGGCCAACGTCCTGACTTTC.

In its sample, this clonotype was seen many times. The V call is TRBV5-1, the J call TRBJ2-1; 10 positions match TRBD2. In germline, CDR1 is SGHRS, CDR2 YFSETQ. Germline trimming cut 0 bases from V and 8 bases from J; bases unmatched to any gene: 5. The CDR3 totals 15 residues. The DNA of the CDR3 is TGCGCCAGCAGCTTGGAACTAGCGGGATCGGATGAGCAGTTCTTC. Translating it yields CASSLELAGSDEQFF. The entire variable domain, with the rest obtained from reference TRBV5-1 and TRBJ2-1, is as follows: KAGVTQTPRYLIKTRGQQVTLSCSPISGHRSVSWYQQTPGQGLQFLFEYFSETQRNKGNFPGRFSGRQFSNSRSEMNVSTLELGDSALYLCASSLELAGSDEQFFGPGTRLTVL.

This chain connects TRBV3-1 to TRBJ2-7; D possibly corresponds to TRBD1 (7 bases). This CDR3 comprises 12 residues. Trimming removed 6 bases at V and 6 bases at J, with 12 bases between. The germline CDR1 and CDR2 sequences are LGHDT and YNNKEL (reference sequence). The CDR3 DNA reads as TGTGCCAGCAGAGCAGGGGGAGGCGAGCAGTACTTC. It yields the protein CASRAGGGEQYF.

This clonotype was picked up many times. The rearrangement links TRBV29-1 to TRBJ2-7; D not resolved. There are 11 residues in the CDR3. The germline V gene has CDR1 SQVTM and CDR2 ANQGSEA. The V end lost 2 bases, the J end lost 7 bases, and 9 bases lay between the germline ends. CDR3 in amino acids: CSVERAYEQYF. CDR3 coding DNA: TGCAGCGTTGAAAGGGCGTATGAGCAGTACTTC.